The present T cell receptor beta chain was sequenced within a study of T cell changes during pregnancy in multiple sclerosis (dated by TCRdb to the late 2010s). As for the study more broadly: The study looked at changes in the T cell repertoire across pregnancy in women with multiple sclerosis.

Receptors were amplified or captured by the immunoSEQ multiplex PCR assay. The table was pulled from immuneACCESS by TCRdb, which kept in-frame rearrangements only. Such tables lose some clones; where checked, under half of the loss comes from unresolved V genes, and the rest has no known cause. This sample holds roughly 59,000 clones; around nine tenths were observed only once. 1.3% to 1.5% of the sample is held by the ten biggest clonotypes. Comment on this clone: Its antigen is not yet known. No clone much larger than this one lies a single base away; base qualities are absent.

For CDR1 and CDR2, the germline V gene lists LGHNA and YSLEER. The CDR3 sequence holds 14 residues, the cysteine and phenylalanine included. The DNA shown is the 42-base CDR3, in frame from base 1. Cut back by 1 base and 10 bases, the V and J ends lie 11 bases apart. In this chain, TRBV4-3 is recombined with TRBJ1-6; TRBD1 might be the D gene, on 6 matching bases. This TCR derives from a female donor in good health, enrolled as a control in a pregnancy study. The sample in question was peripheral blood, obtained in the third trimester of pregnancy. The CDR3 protein sequence reads: CASSQARGSSPLHF. At the DNA level, the sequence is TGCGCCAGCAGCCAAGCCAGGGGTAGCTCACCCCTCCACTTT.